These 27 T cell receptor beta chains were sequenced from one sample in a study of T cells in tumors after PD-1 blockade (dated by TCRdb to the late 2010s). The library was generated by the immunoSEQ multiplex PCR assay. TCRdb limited this immuneACCESS table to in-frame rearrangements with V and J called. A share of clones is missing; checked studies link under half to unresolved V genes, and the rest is unexplained. This sample holds approximately 34,000 clones; 73% were observed only once. The ten top clones hold around 43% of the sample. In light of the paper, this sample's time point label describes: after anti-PD-1 therapy. The sample was PBMCs, taken after anti-PD-1 treatment. The receptors here all came from a human donor with basal cell carcinoma.

A few counts support this clone. CDR3 residues: CASSPLGTSGGTGELFF. CDR3 sequence (DNA): TGCGCCAGCAGCCCGCTCGGGACTAGCGGAGGTACCGGGGAGCTGTTTTTT. The chain is built from TRBV4-1 and TRBJ2-2; TRBD2 aligns across 11 bases. CDR1 MGHRA and CDR2 YSYEKL come from the germline V gene. CDR3 size: 17 residues. After removal of 4 bases from V and 5 bases from J, the junction contained 9 bases not matched to a gene.

This clone was observed a few times. The rearrangement links TRBV12-3 or TRBV12-4 to TRBJ1-2; tentative D call: TRBD1 (6 bases). V lost 5 bases and J 4 bases, leaving 11 bases between the germline ends. This CDR3 comprises 13 residues. The DNA for the CDR3 is TGTGCCAGCAGTCCCGGACAGACCTATGGCTACACCTTC. This codes for CASSPGQTYGYTF.

V and J are TRBV7-9 and TRBJ1-1, with 9 bases aligning to TRBD1. CDR1 and CDR2 from the germline V gene are SEHNR and FQNEAQ (reference sequence). Trimming removed 5 bases from V and 4 bases from J; junction bases left unmatched: 5. This CDR3 has 14 residues. DNA for the CDR3: TGTGCCAGCAGCCTACAGGGGGCGGCCACTGAAGCTTTCTTT. This encodes CASSLQGAATEAFF.

J is TRBJ1-4 and V is TRBV5-1; a possible D gene is TRBD1 (6 bases). The V and J ends lost 4 bases and 7 bases respectively, with 11 bases between them. This CDR3 comprises 13 residues. The V gene's germline CDR1 is SGHRS and CDR2 YFSETQ. The CDR3 DNA reads TGCGCCAGCAGCCCGGACAGTTTTGAAAAACTGTTTTTT. This gives the protein CASSPDSFEKLFF.

The gene calls are TRBV9 and TRBJ2-5, with TRBD2 matching over 7 bases. This CDR3 has 13 residues. V shed 3 bases, J shed 3 bases, and the junction held 2 bases outside the gene matches. Germline CDR1 reads SGDLS; CDR2 reads YYNGEE. For the CDR3, the DNA is TGTGCCAGCAGCGGCGGGACTAAAGAGACCCAGTACTTC. Its translation: CASSGGTKETQYF.

J is TRBJ1-6 and V is TRBV6-5; D is possibly TRBD1 (5 bases). Germline V gives CDR1 MNHEY, CDR2 SVGAGI. The CDR3 has 13 amino acids. V lost 7 bases and J 7 bases, leaving 11 bases between the germline ends. The CDR3 here is CASKTERNSPLHF. The DNA of the CDR3 is TGTGCCAGCAAGACAGAGAGAAATTCACCCCTCCACTTT.

This sequence joins TRBV7-3 and TRBJ2-7; D remains unclear. The germline V gene has CDR1 SGHTA and CDR2 FQGTGA. The V and J ends lost 0 bases and 7 bases respectively, with 10 bases between them. The CDR3 is 13 residues long. CDR3 region: CASSLTSLTEQYF. CDR3 nucleotides: TGTGCCAGCAGCTTAACCAGCTTGACTGAGCAGTACTTC.

A few counts support this clone. In DNA, the CDR3 is TGTGCCAGCAGTTACTCGGAGAACACTGAAGCTTTCTTT. It specifies CASSYSENTEAFF. V gene TRBV6-5 combines with J gene TRBJ1-1; D ambiguous. CDR1 is MNHEY and CDR2 is SVGAGI in the germline V gene. V was clipped by 0 bases and J by 1 base, with 3 bases between them. This CDR3 has 13 amino acids.

This chain joins TRBV3-1 (or the pseudogene TRBV3-2) and TRBJ2-7; D is unclear. Trimming pared 0 bases from V and 3 bases from J, leaving 12 bases between. The CDR3 spans 15 residues. Germline CDR1 reads LGHDT; CDR2 reads YNNKEL (reference sequence). CDR3 amino acids: CASSQEVRYNYEQYF. CDR3 nucleotide sequence: TGTGCCAGCAGCCAAGAGGTCAGATATAACTACGAGCAGTACTTC.

This clone was counted many times. The CDR3 bases are TGTGCCAGCAGTGGGGAGACGTTTGAAAAACTGTTTTTT. It is translated as CASSGETFEKLFF. V is TRBV11-3 and J is TRBJ1-4, with unresolved D. The CDR3 is made up of 13 amino acids. V was cut by 6 bases and J by 7 bases, with 12 bases left in between. CDR1 and CDR2 (germline): SGHNT, YENEEA. Variable domain in full (rest from reference TRBV11-3 and TRBJ1-4): EAGVVQSPRYKIIEKKQPVAFWCNPISGHNTLYWYLQNLGQGPELLIRYENEEAVDDSQLPKDRFSAERLKGVDSTLKIQPAELGDSAVYLCASSGETFEKLFFGSGTQLSVL.

This CDR3 reads CASSQGQGATEAFF. The CDR3 DNA sequence: TGCGCCAGCAGCCAGGGACAGGGGGCCACTGAAGCTTTCTTT. The chain combines TRBV5-1 with TRBJ1-1; 12 bases align to TRBD1. V shed 4 bases, J shed 4 bases, and the junction held 2 bases outside the gene matches. Germline V gene lookup returns CDR1 SGHRS and CDR2 YFSETQ. The CDR3 is 14 residues long. Combining the CDR3 with reference TRBV5-1 and TRBJ1-1 gives the whole variable domain KAGVTQTPRYLIKTRGQQVTLSCSPISGHRSVSWYQQTPGQGLQFLFEYFSETQRNKGNFPGRFSGRQFSNSRSEMNVSTLELGDSALYLCASSQGQGATEAFFGQGTRLTVV.

The gene calls are TRBV6-5 and TRBJ1-4; 11 positions agree with TRBD1. CDR1 is MNHEY and CDR2 is SVGAGI in the germline V gene. The CDR3 extends over 15 amino acids. Trimming took 6 bases from V and 7 from J; bases not matched to a gene: 7. This CDR3 reads CASRAGTGGVEKLFF. DNA for the CDR3: TGTGCCAGCAGAGCCGGGACAGGGGGTGTTGAAAAACTGTTTTTT.

This chain joins TRBV11-1 and TRBJ2-1, with 11 bases fitting TRBD2. Germline-derived CDR1 and CDR2 are SGHAT and FQDESV (reference sequence). CDR3 length: 16 residues. J was trimmed by 6 bases and V by 1 base; bases with no gene match: 5. CDR3 residues: CASSLVIAGGINEQFF. As DNA, the CDR3 is TGTGCCAGCAGCTTAGTTATAGCGGGAGGGATCAATGAGCAGTTCTTC.

The V call is TRBV18, the J call TRBJ1-3; D may be TRBD1 (6 bases). V shed 2 bases and J shed 3 bases, with 14 bases lying between them. This CDR3 contains 16 residues. Germline-derived CDR1 and CDR2 are KGHSH and LQKENI. The CDR3 DNA follows: TGTGCCAGCTCACCAGCGCAGGGGTTAGGTGGAAACACCATATATTTT. This translates into CASSPAQGLGGNTIYF.

The chain links TRBV5-1 to TRBJ1-1, with a weak D call TRBD1 (6 bases). Between the trimmed V and J ends, which lost 1 base and 5 bases, there was a span of 12 bases. CDR1 SGHRS and CDR2 YFSETQ come from the germline V gene. This CDR3 region has 14 residues. CDR3 protein: CASSLPGASTEAFF. The CDR3 DNA follows: TGCGCCAGCAGCTTGCCAGGGGCATCGACTGAAGCTTTCTTT.

In its sample, this clone was seen a few times. The chain combines TRBV28 with TRBJ2-7, with a tentative D call TRBD1 (6 bases). CDR1 MDHEN and CDR2 SYDVKM come from the germline V gene. The V end lost 4 bases, the J end lost 7 bases, and 20 bases lay between the germline ends. The CDR3 runs 15 residues. The CDR3: CASSYPPDRYLEQYF. The CDR3 DNA reads TGTGCCAGCAGTTACCCACCCGACAGGTATCTGGAGCAGTACTTC. Using reference TRBV28 and TRBJ2-7 for the parts outside the CDR3, the full variable domain is DVKVTQSSRYLVKRTGEKVFLECVQDMDHENMFWYRQDPGLGLRLIYFSYDVKMKEKGDIPEGYSVSREKKERFSLILESASTNQTSMYLCASSYPPDRYLEQYFGPGTRLTVT.

The V call is TRBV6-5, the J call TRBJ1-5; D is unclear. The CDR3 length is 15 residues. V was shortened by 0 bases and J by 1 base, with 7 bases between the two germline ends. Germline CDR1 and CDR2: MNHEY and SVGAGI. In DNA form, the CDR3 reads TGTGCCAGCAGTTACTCGACCACCAGCAATCAGCCCCAGCATTTT. Amino acids: CASSYSTTSNQPQHF.

The chain carries TRBV19 and TRBJ2-7; 7 bases align to TRBD1. V was pared by 5 bases and J by 1 base, with 8 bases of the junction left unmatched. The CDR3 contains 15 residues. Germline loops: CDR1 LNHDA, CDR2 SQIVND (reference sequence). CDR3: CASSPTGTESYEQYF. As DNA, the CDR3 is TGTGCCAGTAGTCCTACCGGGACAGAGTCCTACGAGCAGTACTTC.

The chain is built from TRBV5-6 and TRBJ2-7; no clear D gene. Germline CDR1 reads SGHDT; CDR2 reads YYEEEE. The CDR3 has 15 residues. V lost 4 bases to trimming and J lost 4 bases, with 18 bases between them. Here the CDR3 reads CASSPLHAREYEQYF. DNA of the CDR3: TGTGCCAGCAGCCCCCTGCATGCTAGAGAATACGAGCAGTACTTC.

The gene calls are TRBV10-3 and TRBJ2-7; D gene uncertain. V lost 0 bases, J lost 4 bases, and 4 bases lay in between. The germline V gene encodes CDR1 ENHRY and CDR2 SYGVKD. The CDR3 is 12 amino acids. For the CDR3, the DNA is TGTGCCATCAGTGAGTCAGCTTACGAGCAGTACTTC. Protein product: CAISESAYEQYF.

This rearrangement joins TRBV19 to TRBJ2-3; 9 bases fit TRBD2. Germline CDR1 is LNHDA and CDR2 is SQIVND (reference sequence). The CDR3 contains 16 residues. V trimming: 1 base; J trimming: 6 bases; junction bases outside the gene matches: 8. CDR3 in DNA: TGTGCCAGTAGTATAGGAGGGCGGGGGGGCCGCGATACGCAGTATTTT. It translates to CASSIGGRGGRDTQYF. Full variable domain (outside the CDR3, taken from reference TRBV19 and TRBJ2-3): DGGITQSPKYLFRKEGQNVTLSCEQNLNHDAMYWYRQDPGQGLRLIYYSQIVNDFQKGDIAEGYSVSREKKESFPLTVTSAQKNPTAFYLCASSIGGRGGRDTQYFGPGTRLTVL.

The V and J genes are TRBV3-1 (or the pseudogene TRBV3-2) and TRBJ2-7; 15 positions agree with TRBD2. V dropped 5 bases and J dropped 4; count of bases not matched to a gene: 6. This CDR3 is built from 16 residues. Germline CDR1 LGHDT, CDR2 YNNKEL (reference sequence). In DNA, the CDR3 is TGTGCCAGCAGCTCCCGGACTAGCGGGGGGGATTACGAGCAGTACTTC. It encodes CASSSRTSGGDYEQYF.

V gene TRBV5-1 combines with J gene TRBJ2-5, with D unclear. The V gene's germline CDR1 is SGHRS and CDR2 YFSETQ. V was trimmed by 4 bases and J by 3 bases, leaving 13 bases between them. This CDR3 contains 14 residues. The CDR3: CASSPLEQKETQYF. The CDR3 nucleotides are TGCGCCAGCAGCCCTCTTGAGCAGAAAGAGACCCAGTACTTC.

This sequence joins TRBV28 and TRBJ2-1, with 10 bases matching TRBD2. This CDR3 is 15 amino acids long. Unmatched junction bases numbered 11, after V lost 8 bases and J lost 7 bases. The germline V gene encodes CDR1 MDHEN and CDR2 SYDVKM. In DNA form, the CDR3 reads TGTGCCAGCGGGACTAGCGAAAAGCCTGGTAATGAGCAGTTCTTC. Translated: CASGTSEKPGNEQFF.

This clone was counted a single time. This chain links TRBV2 with TRBJ2-2; TRBD2 might be the D (5 bases). V gave up 6 bases and J gave up 1 base, with 9 bases separating them. From germline, CDR1 is SNHLY and CDR2 FYNNEI. The CDR3 totals 14 residues. The CDR3 DNA sequence: TGTGCCAGCAGAACCGGAGGGAACACCGGGGAGCTGTTTTTT. This gives the protein CASRTGGNTGELFF.

This clone was picked up many times. J is TRBJ2-1 and V is TRBV7-8; tentatively, D is TRBD2 (6 bases). Germline-derived CDR1 and CDR2 are SGHVS and FQNEAQ. The CDR3 consists of 16 residues. V lost 1 base to trimming and J lost 4 bases, with 14 bases between them. The chain's CDR3 is CASSLGVAVYYNEQFF. CDR3 DNA sequence: TGTGCCAGCAGCTTAGGGGTAGCGGTCTATTACAATGAGCAGTTCTTC.

CDR3 DNA sequence: TGTGCCAGCAGTGGACAGACTAATAATTCACCCCTCCACTTT. It translates to CASSGQTNNSPLHF. The chain joins TRBV2 to TRBJ1-6; possibly TRBD1 for D (5 bases). Looked up from germline, CDR1 is SNHLY and CDR2 is FYNNEI. There are 14 residues in the CDR3. Trimming shortened V by 4 bases and J by 5 bases, and 9 bases separated the two germline ends.